What follows is one T cell receptor (beta chain) and its context. V lost 4 bases and J lost 4, with 17 bases in between. This CDR3 is built from 16 residues. Germline V gene lookup returns CDR1 SNHLY and CDR2 FYNNEI. The entry originates in a study of cytomegalovirus exposure and HLA in healthy donors. Across the whole study: As released early, the data held roughly 85 million unique TCRs from HLA-typed donors. For the approximately 410 genotyped donors, over 80% fell within the Caucasian-associated ancestry cluster.

PCR was performed using 60 Vbeta and 13 Jbeta primers. Sequenced by immunoSEQ multiplex PCR; TCRdb stores in-frame clones only, minus some. The data hold 190,000 or so clones, with roughly 80% observed a single time. V is TRBV2 and J is TRBJ1-5; tentative D call: TRBD1 (6 bases). This receptor was taken from a man in his fifties in good health and CMV-seronegative. The material sequenced was PBMCs. Here the CDR3 DNA reads TGTGCCAGCAGTGGACCTGGCAGGGGAAGGAATCAGCCCCAGCATTTT. Translating it yields CASSGPGRGRNQPQHF.